This T cell receptor beta chain emerged from a study of T cells in women clearing cervical HPV infection. With regard to this clone: The CDR3 end is not reached by the read, which stops 3 residues before it; the germline J gene fills it in.

This table comes from immunoSEQ multiplex PCR, and its TCRdb copy is limited to in-frame clones, with some not included. The listing records 30,000 to 50,000 clones. The CDR3 contains 16 residues. The V gene lost 0 bases and the J gene lost 5 bases, with 16 bases spanning the gap. Germline-derived CDR1 and CDR2 are LNHDA and SQIVND (reference sequence). This chain joins TRBV19 and TRBJ1-2; no definite D call. The sequencing input was blood buffy coat. The clonotype comes from a woman between 18 and 69 years old with a cervical HPV16 infection that either progressed to CIN3+ or cleared (not recorded which). The sequenced part of the CDR3 DNA is TGTGCCAGTAGTATAGATCAAGGGCAGACGAGTTATGGC. Translation: CASSIDQGQTSYG. The entire CDR3 is CASSIDQGQTSYGYTF.